The entry below gives a single T cell receptor beta chain sequence along with its context. Its antigen specificity is not known. The record has no base qualities; no much larger clone is one base away. These data are taken from a study of OX40 agonist ivuxolimab in advanced cancers. Context from the whole study: Ivuxolimab was a fully human IgG2 agonistic monoclonal antibody targeting the costimulatory receptor OX40 (CD134). In the dose-escalation cohort, 70% to 85% of patients were male, and the mean age was approximately 64 years, with a range of about 23 to 90. The purpose of peripheral TCRbeta sequencing was to test whether ivuxolimab changed TCR sequence diversity and led to clonal T-cell expansion. Of the roughly 51 patients in dose escalation, 19 had hepatocellular carcinoma, about 15 had melanoma, 9 had renal cell carcinoma and 9 had head and neck cancer. Prior anti-PD-1, anti-PD-L1 or anti-CTLA-4 therapy was permitted, and checkpoint inhibitors had been received by roughly two fifths of dose-escalation patients. The paper describes the monotherapy dose-escalation part (N of about 47 patients) of the phase I trial of ivuxolimab. Partial responses were achieved by three dose-escalation patients, of whom one had hepatocellular carcinoma and two had cutaneous melanoma. Intravenous ivuxolimab was administered to patients every 2 weeks at six dose levels: 0.01, 0.1, 0.3, 1.5, 3 and 10 mg/kg. What the research found in general, with its limitations: In partial responders in the 0.1-3.0 mg/kg groups, normalized peripheral clonal expansion was found to be among the lowest, especially among CD8+ T cells. The antigen specificity of the peripheral T cells that underwent clonal expansion was not determined. Low levels of normalized T-cell clonal expansion were also shown by some nonresponding patients. Clonal expansion of both CD4+ and CD8+ blood T cells was observed from baseline to week 6 at doses 0.1 to 3.0 mg/kg. On average, CD8+ T cells showed more expanded clones than CD4+ T cells after ivuxolimab.

Patients with a history of autoimmune disease or receiving systemic immunosuppression were excluded from the trial. Peripheral blood for TCR sequencing was collected from all dose cohorts at baseline, on cycle 4 day 1, and on cycle 7 day 1. Samples were obtained from an open-label, multicenter, first-in-human phase I dose-escalation trial of ivuxolimab. Adults with locally advanced or metastatic head and neck squamous cell, hepatocellular, melanoma or renal cell carcinoma were enrolled in the trial. CD4+ and CD8+ T cells were sorted separately from peripheral blood before TCR sequencing. Genomic DNA was isolated from the sorted cells so that the TCRbeta CDR3 region could be sequenced. TCRbeta CDR3 regions were sequenced using the immunoSEQ Assay. TCRdb retrieved this table from immuneACCESS and kept in-frame rearrangements only. Not all clones are present; in checked studies, unresolved V genes account for under half, and no reason is known for the remainder. The sample includes more than 55,000 clones, with 88% observed a single time. Together, the top ten hold approximately 5.4% of the sample.

The CDR3 measures 18 amino acids from cysteine to phenylalanine. The DNA shown is the 54-base CDR3, in frame from base 1. CDR1 and CDR2 are read off the germline V gene as MDHEN and SYDVKM. Trimming leaves V shorter by 5 bases and J shorter by 0 bases, with the junction holding 6 bases beyond the gene matches. The chain is assembled from TRBV28 and TRBJ2-3; 15 junctional bases match TRBD2. This material consisted of CD4+ or CD8+ T cells sorted from blood, taken in a trial of the OX40 agonist ivuxolimab. This receptor was taken from an adult with an advanced solid tumor such as melanoma, head and neck, liver or kidney cancer. The nucleotide sequence reads TGTGCCAGCAGTCTGGGGACTAGCGGGGGGTCTAGCACAGATACGCAGTATTTT. It translates as CASSLGTSGGSSTDTQYF.